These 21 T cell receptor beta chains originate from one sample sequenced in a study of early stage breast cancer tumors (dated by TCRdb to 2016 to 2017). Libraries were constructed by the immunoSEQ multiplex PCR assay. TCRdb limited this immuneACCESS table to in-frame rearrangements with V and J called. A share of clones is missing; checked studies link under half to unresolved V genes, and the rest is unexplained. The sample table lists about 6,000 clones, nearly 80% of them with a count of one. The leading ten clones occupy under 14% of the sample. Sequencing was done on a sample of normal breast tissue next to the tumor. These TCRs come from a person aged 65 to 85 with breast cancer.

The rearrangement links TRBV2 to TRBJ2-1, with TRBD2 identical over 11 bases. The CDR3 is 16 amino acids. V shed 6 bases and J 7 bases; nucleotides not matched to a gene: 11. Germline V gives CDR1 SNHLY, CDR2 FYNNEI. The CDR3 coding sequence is TGTGCCAGCAGAAAAGGCCTAGCGGGAGGTAGTAATGAGCAGTTCTTC. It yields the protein CASRKGLAGGSNEQFF.

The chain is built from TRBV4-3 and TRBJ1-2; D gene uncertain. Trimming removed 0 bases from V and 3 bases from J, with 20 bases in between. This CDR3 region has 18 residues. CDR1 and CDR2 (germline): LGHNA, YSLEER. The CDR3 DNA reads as TGCGCCAGCAGCCAAGATTGGGTCCTCGCGTCAGGCCACTATGGCTACACCTTC. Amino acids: CASSQDWVLASGHYGYTF.

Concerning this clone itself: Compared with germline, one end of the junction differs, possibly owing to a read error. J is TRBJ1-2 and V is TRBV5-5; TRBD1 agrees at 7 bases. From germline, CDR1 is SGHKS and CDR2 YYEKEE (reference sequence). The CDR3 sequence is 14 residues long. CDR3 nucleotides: TGTGCCAGCAGTTTCGGGGACAGATCCTATGGCTATACCTTC. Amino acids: CASSFGDRSYGYTF.

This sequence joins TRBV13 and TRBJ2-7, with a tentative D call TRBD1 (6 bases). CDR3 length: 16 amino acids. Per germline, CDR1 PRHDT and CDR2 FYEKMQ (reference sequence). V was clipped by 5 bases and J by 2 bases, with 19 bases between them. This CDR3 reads CASSLRTGTLAYEQYF. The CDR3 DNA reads TGTGCCAGCAGCCTAAGAACCGGGACACTTGCCTACGAGCAGTACTTC.

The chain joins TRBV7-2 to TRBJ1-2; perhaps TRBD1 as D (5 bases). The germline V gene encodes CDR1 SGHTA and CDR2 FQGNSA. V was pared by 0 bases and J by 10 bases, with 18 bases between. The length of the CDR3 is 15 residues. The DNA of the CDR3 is TGTGCCAGCAGCTTAGCGTGGGGGGACGGGGGTGTCTACACCTTC. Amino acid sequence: CASSLAWGDGGVYTF.

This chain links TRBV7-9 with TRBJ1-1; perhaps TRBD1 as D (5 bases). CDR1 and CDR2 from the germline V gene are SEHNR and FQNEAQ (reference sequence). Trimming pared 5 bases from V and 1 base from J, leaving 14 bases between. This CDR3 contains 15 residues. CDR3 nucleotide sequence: TGTGCCAGCAGCGCCAGGGAGGTGGGGAACACTGAAGCTTTCTTT. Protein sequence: CASSAREVGNTEAFF.

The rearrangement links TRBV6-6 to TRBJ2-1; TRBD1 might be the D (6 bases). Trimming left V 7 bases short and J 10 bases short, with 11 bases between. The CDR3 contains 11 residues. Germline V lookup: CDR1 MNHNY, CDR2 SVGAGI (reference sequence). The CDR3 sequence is CASTQGTEQFF. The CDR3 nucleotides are TGTGCCAGCACCCAGGGGACAGAGCAGTTCTTC.

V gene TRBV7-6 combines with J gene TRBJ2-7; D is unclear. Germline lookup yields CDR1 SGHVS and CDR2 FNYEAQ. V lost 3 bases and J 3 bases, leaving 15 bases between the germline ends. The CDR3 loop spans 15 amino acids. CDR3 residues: CASSLVARQDYEQYF. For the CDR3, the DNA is TGTGCCAGCAGCTTGGTTGCCAGGCAAGACTACGAGCAGTACTTC.

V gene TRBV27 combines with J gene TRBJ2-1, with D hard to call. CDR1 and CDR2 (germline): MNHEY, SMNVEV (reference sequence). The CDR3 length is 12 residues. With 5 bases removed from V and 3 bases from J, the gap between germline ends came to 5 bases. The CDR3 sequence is CASSPGYNEQFF. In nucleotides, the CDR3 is TGTGCCAGCAGTCCCGGCTACAATGAGCAGTTCTTC.

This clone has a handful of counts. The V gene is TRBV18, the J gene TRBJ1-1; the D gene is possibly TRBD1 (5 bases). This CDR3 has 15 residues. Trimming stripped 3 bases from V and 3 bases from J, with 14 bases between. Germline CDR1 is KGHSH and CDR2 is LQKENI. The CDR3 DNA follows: TGTGCCAGCTCACCCCCGGGACTCCAGGACACTGAAGCTTTCTTT. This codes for CASSPPGLQDTEAFF. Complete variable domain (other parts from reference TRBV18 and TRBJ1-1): NAGVMQNPRHLVRRRGQEARLRCSPMKGHSHVYWYRQLPEEGLKFMVYLQKENIIDESGMPKERFSAEFPKEGPSILRIQQVVRGDSAAYFCASSPPGLQDTEAFFGQGTRLTVV.

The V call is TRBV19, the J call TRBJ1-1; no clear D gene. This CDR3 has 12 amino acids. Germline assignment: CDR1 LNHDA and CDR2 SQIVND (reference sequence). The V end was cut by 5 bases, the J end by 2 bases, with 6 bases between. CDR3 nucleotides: TGTGCCAGTAGTCAGTTAAACACTGAAGCTTTCTTT. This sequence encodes CASSQLNTEAFF.

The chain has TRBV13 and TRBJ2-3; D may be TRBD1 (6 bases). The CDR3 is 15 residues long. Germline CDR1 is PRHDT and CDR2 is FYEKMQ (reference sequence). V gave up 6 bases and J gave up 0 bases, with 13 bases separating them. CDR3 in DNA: TGTGCCAGCAGTGGTGGGGGCCTTAGCACAGATACGCAGTATTTT. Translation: CASSGGGLSTDTQYF.

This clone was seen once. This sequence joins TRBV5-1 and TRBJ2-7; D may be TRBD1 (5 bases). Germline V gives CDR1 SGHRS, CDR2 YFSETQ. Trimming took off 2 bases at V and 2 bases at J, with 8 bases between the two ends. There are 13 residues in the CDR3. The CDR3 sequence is CASSLQQAYEQYF. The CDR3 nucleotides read TGCGCCAGCAGCTTACAACAGGCCTACGAGCAGTACTTC.

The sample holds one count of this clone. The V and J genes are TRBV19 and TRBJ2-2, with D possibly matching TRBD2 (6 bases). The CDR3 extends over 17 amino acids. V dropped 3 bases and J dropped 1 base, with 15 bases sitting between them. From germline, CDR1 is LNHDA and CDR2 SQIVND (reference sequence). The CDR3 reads CASSMAVGAGNTGELFF. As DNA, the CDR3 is TGTGCCAGTAGTATGGCGGTCGGAGCGGGGAACACCGGGGAGCTGTTTTTT.

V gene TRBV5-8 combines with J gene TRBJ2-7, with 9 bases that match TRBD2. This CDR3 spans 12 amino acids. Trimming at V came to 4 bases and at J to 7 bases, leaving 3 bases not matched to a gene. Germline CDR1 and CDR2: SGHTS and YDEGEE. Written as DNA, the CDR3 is TGTGCCAGCAGCATGCTAGCGGGGGAGCAGTACTTC. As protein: CASSMLAGEQYF.

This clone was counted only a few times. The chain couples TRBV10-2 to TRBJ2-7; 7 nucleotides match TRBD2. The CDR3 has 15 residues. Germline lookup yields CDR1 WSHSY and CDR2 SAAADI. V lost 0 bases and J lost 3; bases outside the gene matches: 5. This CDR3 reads CASSESSGVIYEQYF. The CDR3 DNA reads TGCGCCAGCAGTGAGTCCAGCGGGGTCATCTACGAGCAGTACTTC.

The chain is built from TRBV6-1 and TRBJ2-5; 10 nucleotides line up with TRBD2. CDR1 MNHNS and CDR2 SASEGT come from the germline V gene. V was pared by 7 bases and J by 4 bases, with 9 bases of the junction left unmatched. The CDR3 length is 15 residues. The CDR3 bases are TGTGCCAGCACAGAAGGAACTAGCGGGGCAGAGACCCAGTACTTC. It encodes CASTEGTSGAETQYF.

The CDR3 spells CAGQGAGTDTQYF. The CDR3 DNA is TGTGCCGGGCAGGGCGCGGGGACAGATACGCAGTATTTT. This chain joins TRBV5-4 and TRBJ2-3, with D possibly TRBD2 on 6 matching bases. V was shortened by 10 bases and J by 3 bases, with 15 bases between the two germline ends. The CDR3 loop spans 13 amino acids. CDR1 is SGHNT and CDR2 is YYREEE in the germline V gene (reference sequence).

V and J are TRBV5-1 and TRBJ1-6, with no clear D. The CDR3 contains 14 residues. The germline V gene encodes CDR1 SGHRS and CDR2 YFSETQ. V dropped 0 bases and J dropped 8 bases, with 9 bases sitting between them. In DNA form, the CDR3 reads TGCGCCAGCAGCTTGGCCCCGGGGTATTCACCCCTCCACTTT. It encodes CASSLAPGYSPLHF. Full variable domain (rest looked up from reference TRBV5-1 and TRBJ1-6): KAGVTQTPRYLIKTRGQQVTLSCSPISGHRSVSWYQQTPGQGLQFLFEYFSETQRNKGNFPGRFSGRQFSNSRSEMNVSTLELGDSALYLCASSLAPGYSPLHFGNGTRLTVT.

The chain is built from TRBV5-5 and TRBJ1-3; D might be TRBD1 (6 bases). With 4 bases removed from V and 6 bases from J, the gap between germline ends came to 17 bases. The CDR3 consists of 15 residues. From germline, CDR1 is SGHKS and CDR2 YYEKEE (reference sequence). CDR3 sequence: CASSTPGQELNTIYF. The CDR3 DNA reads TGTGCCAGCAGCACTCCGGGACAAGAACTAAACACCATATATTTT. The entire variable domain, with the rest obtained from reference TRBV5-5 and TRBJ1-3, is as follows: DAGVTQSPTHLIKTRGQQVTLRCSPISGHKSVSWYQQVLGQGPQFIFQYYEKEERGRGNFPDRFSARQFPNYSSELNVNALLLGDSALYLCASSTPGQELNTIYFGEGSWLTVV.

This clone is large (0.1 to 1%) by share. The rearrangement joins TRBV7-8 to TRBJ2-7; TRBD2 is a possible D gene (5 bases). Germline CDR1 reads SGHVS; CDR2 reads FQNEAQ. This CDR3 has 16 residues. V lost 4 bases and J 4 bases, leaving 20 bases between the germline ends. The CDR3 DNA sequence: TGTGCCAGCAGCTCTCGCCGCAGCGGACCAGGTTACGAGCAGTACTTC. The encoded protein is CASSSRRSGPGYEQYF.